The clone carrying this T cell receptor (beta chain) was counted many times. The antigen remains unidentified. The source of the sample is a study of breast tumors, draining lymph nodes, adjacent tissues. V shed 1 base, J shed 6 bases, and the junction held 0 bases outside the gene matches. CDR3 length equals 13 residues. In germline, CDR1 is SNHLY, CDR2 FYNNEI. TCRdb recomputed calls from the multiplex PCR reads with MiXCR, one row per CDR3 protein. The sample includes about 9,600 distinct CDR3 sequences, about 40% seen only once; the top ten take 13% to 15%. Study conclusions and caveats: Luminal-like breast cancer showed significantly higher tumor–nontumor repertoire similarity than basal-like. Tumors had less TCR diversity than lymph nodes, more than nontumor tissue.

The J gene is TRBJ1-5, the V gene TRBV2; 7 nucleotides align to TRBD1. The source is a female donor with breast cancer. Some clones in this sample may be carry-over from other donors' samples. Sequencing was carried out using tumor-adjacent breast tissue. CDR3 bases: TGTGCCAGCAGTGAAGAGGGGGCTCAGCCCCAGCATTTT. Its protein is CASSEEGAQPQHF.